These 11 T cell receptor beta chains were all obtained from the same sample, sequenced in a study of cytomegalovirus exposure and HLA in healthy donors. PCR primers comprised 60 Vbeta and 13 Jbeta primers. TCRdb's copy holds only in-frame clones and misses some; the assay was immunoSEQ multiplex PCR. The table records nearly 95,000 clones, approximately 79% of them present only once. Sequences were obtained from PBMCs. The receptors were gathered from a middle-aged woman in good health and CMV-seronegative.

The chain recombines TRBV19 with TRBJ1-3; unclear D gene. Germline V gene data show CDR1 as LNHDA and CDR2 as SQIVND (reference sequence). Trimming took 6 bases from V and 0 from J, leaving 9 bases between them. CDR3 length: 14 amino acids. The CDR3 sequence is CASREASSGNTIYF. CDR3 coding DNA: TGTGCCAGTAGAGAGGCGAGCTCTGGAAACACCATATATTTT.

Concerning this clone itself: Sequence at one end of the junction differs from germline and may be a read error. This chain connects TRBV2 to TRBJ1-5; D uncertain. Germline values: CDR1 SNHLY, CDR2 FYNNEI. This CDR3 is built from 15 residues. This CDR3 reads CASSPELAGNQPQNF. The DNA for the CDR3 is TGTGCCAGCAGTCCCGAGCTGGCAGGCAATCAGCCCCAGAATTTT.

V and J are TRBV7-2 and TRBJ2-5; 8 bases match TRBD1. With 3 bases clipped from V and 1 base from J, the junction kept 1 base outside the gene matches. Germline assignment: CDR1 SGHTA and CDR2 FQGNSA. The CDR3 covers 14 residues. Written as DNA, the CDR3 is TGTGCCAGCAGCTTCCAGGGGGCCCAAGAGACCCAGTACTTC. This codes for CASSFQGAQETQYF.

This clone occurred a few times. The rearrangement joins TRBV6-5 to TRBJ2-1; possible D gene TRBD1, 6 bases. The CDR3 loop spans 15 amino acids. V was shortened by 4 bases and J by 8 bases, with 18 bases between the two germline ends. Looked up from germline, CDR1 is MNHEY and CDR2 is SVGAGI. The CDR3 sequence: CASSLFGTRGYEQFF. In nucleotides, the CDR3 is TGTGCCAGCAGTTTATTCGGGACAAGGGGATATGAGCAGTTCTTC.

This chain links TRBV5-6 with TRBJ2-1; D is perhaps TRBD1 (6 bases). Trimming cost V 4 bases and J 3 bases, with 14 bases left between them. Germline lookup yields CDR1 SGHDT and CDR2 YYEEEE. This CDR3 region has 15 residues. This chain's CDR3 is CASSIRQGRYNEQFF. The CDR3 region has the DNA TGTGCCAGCAGCATAAGGCAGGGGCGCTACAATGAGCAGTTCTTC.

This chain joins TRBV28 and TRBJ1-2, with 7 bases identical to TRBD1. Germline V gene lookup returns CDR1 MDHEN and CDR2 SYDVKM. The CDR3 contains 12 residues. The V and J ends lost 8 bases and 2 bases, in that order; junction bases with no gene match: 2. CDR3 protein: CASSQGNYGYTF. DNA for the CDR3: TGTGCCAGCTCACAGGGGAACTATGGCTACACCTTC.

J is TRBJ2-1 and V is TRBV19, with D possibly being TRBD1 (6 bases). Deletions cut 6 bases from V and 0 bases from J, with 15 bases between. Germline loops: CDR1 LNHDA, CDR2 SQIVND (reference sequence). The CDR3 length is 16 residues. Here the CDR3 DNA reads TGTGCCAGTAGCAGGACAGTATCGAGCTCCTACAATGAGCAGTTCTTC. Amino acids: CASSRTVSSSYNEQFF.

This clone was counted once. This sequence joins TRBV5-1 and TRBJ1-1; TRBD1 might be the D (5 bases). This CDR3 region has 15 residues. Germline CDR1 reads SGHRS; CDR2 reads YFSETQ. The V and J ends lost 0 bases and 6 bases respectively, with 15 bases between them. CDR3 loop: CASSLVGGAHPEAFF. The CDR3 DNA follows: TGCGCCAGCAGCTTGGTTGGTGGGGCCCACCCTGAAGCTTTCTTT.

The table lists this clone with a few counts. V gene TRBV7-2 combines with J gene TRBJ2-3; 8 nucleotides match TRBD2. J gave up 1 base and V 2 bases, and 5 bases lay outside the gene matches. The CDR3 loop spans 16 amino acids. Looked up from germline, CDR1 is SGHTA and CDR2 is FQGNSA. CDR3 protein: CASSLITGGGTDTQYF. The CDR3 DNA follows: TGTGCCAGCAGCTTAATAACGGGGGGGGGCACAGATACGCAGTATTTT.

To note about this clone: The sample contains more than one DNA sequence encoding this CDR3. This chain connects TRBV10-3 to TRBJ1-2; 9 bases map to TRBD1. The CDR3 covers 12 residues. V was pared by 8 bases and J by 4 bases, with 2 bases of the junction left unmatched. The V gene's germline CDR1 is ENHRY and CDR2 SYGVKD. The CDR3 spells CAISDRGYGYTF. CDR3 DNA sequence: TGTGCCATCTCGGACAGGGGCTATGGCTACACCTTC.

The V call is TRBV10-3, the J call TRBJ2-1, with D possibly matching TRBD2 (6 bases). This CDR3 is built from 14 residues. Trimming took 8 bases from V and 1 from J, leaving 12 bases between them. The germline CDR1 and CDR2 sequences are ENHRY and SYGVKD. The CDR3, as DNA: TGTGCCATCTCCGGGCTAGCGTCCTACAATGAGCAGTTCTTC. The encoded protein is CAISGLASYNEQFF.